The clone carrying this T cell receptor (beta chain) showed up many times. Its specificity is unknown. This record belongs to a study of T-cell reconstitution after alpha-beta-depleted transplantation in children. The library targeted TCRbeta and was prepared with unique molecular identifiers. From the PCR reads, TCRdb called clonotypes with MiXCR, one entry per CDR3 protein. The table includes approximately 630,000 distinct CDR3 sequences, approximately 14% detected once. Study results and limitations: Several hundred expanded graft clones reportedly supplied alpha-beta T cells about two months after transplant. T-cell numbers and diversity, one year after transplant, stemmed largely from T cells that were newly produced. Recipient T cells and thymic progenitors that survived were the source of the high TCRbeta diversity seen at day 60 in some patients.

The germline V gene has CDR1 SGHVS and CDR2 FNYEAQ. The CDR3 has 18 amino acids. Between the trimmed V and J ends, which lost 4 bases and 1 base, there was a span of 21 bases. The gene calls are TRBV7-6 and TRBJ2-3; D might be TRBD1 (6 bases). The sample in question was PBMCs, obtained before TCRalphabeta/CD19-depleted stem cell transplant. This TCR was sampled from a girl aged 2 to 9 with congenital amegakaryocytic thrombocytopenia, due to receive a stem cell transplant. CDR3 sequence reads: CASSSQSPGARGTDTQYF. DNA for the CDR3: TGTGCCAGCAGCTCCCAATCCCCAGGGGCGAGGGGCACAGATACGCAGTATTTT.